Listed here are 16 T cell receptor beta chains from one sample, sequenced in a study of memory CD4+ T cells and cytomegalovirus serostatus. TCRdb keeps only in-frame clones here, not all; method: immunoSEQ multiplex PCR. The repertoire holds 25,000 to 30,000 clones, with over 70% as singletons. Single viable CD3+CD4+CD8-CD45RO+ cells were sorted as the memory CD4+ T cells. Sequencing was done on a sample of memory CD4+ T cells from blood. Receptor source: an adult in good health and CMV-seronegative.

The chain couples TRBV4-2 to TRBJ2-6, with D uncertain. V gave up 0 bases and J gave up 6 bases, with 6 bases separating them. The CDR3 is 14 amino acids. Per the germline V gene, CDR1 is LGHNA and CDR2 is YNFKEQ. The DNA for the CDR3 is TGTGCCAGCAGCCAAGATTTGGTGGCCAACGTCCTGACTTTC. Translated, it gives CASSQDLVANVLTF.

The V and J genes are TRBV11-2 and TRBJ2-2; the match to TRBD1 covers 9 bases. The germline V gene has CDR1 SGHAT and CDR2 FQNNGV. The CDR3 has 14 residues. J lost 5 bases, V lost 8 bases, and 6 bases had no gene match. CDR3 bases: TGTGCCAGCGGGGGACAGGGATTTACCGGGGAGCTGTTTTTT. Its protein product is CASGGQGFTGELFF.

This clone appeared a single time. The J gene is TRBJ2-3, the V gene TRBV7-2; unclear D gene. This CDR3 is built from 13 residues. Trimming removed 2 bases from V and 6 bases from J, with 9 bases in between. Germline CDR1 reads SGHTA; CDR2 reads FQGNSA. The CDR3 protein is CASSLSSTDTQYF. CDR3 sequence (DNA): TGTGCCAGCAGCTTATCATCGACGGATACGCAGTATTTT.

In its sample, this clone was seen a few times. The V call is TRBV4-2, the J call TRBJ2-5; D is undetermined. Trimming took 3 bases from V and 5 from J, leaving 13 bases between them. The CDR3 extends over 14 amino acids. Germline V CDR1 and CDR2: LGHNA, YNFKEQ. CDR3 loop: CASSQSERVETQYF. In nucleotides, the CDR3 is TGTGCCAGCAGCCAGTCGGAAAGGGTGGAGACCCAGTACTTC.

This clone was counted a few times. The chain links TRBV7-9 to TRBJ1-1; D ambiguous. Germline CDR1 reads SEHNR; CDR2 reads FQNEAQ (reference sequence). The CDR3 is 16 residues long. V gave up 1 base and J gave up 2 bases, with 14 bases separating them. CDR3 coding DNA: TGTGCCAGCAGCTTAGTGGGCTACGGGGATAACACTGAAGCTTTCTTT. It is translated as CASSLVGYGDNTEAFF.

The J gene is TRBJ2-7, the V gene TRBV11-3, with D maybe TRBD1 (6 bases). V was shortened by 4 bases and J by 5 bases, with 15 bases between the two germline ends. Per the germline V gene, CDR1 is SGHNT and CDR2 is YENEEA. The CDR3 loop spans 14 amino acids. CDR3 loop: CASSSNRDTHEQYF. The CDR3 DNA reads TGTGCCAGCAGCTCAAACCGGGACACGCACGAGCAGTACTTC. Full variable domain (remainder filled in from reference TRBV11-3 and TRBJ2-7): EAGVVQSPRYKIIEKKQPVAFWCNPISGHNTLYWYLQNLGQGPELLIRYENEEAVDDSQLPKDRFSAERLKGVDSTLKIQPAELGDSAVYLCASSSNRDTHEQYFGPGTRLTVT.

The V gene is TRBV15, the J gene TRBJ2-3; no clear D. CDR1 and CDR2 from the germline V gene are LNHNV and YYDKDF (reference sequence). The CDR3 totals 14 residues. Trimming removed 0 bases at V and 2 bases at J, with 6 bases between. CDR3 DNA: TGTGCCACCAGCAGAGATACCGCCACAGATACGCAGTATTTT. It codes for CATSRDTATDTQYF.

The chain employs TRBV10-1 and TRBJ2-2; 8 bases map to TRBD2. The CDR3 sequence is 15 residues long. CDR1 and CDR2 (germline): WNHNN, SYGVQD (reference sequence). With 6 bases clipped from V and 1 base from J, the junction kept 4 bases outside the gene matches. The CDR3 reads CASSLLAGNTGELFF. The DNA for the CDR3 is TGCGCCAGCAGCCTGCTAGCGGGGAACACCGGGGAGCTGTTTTTT.

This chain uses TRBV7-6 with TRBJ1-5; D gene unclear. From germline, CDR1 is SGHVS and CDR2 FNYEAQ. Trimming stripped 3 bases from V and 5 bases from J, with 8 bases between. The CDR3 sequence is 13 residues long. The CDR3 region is CASSFSQDQPQHF. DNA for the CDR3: TGTGCCAGCAGCTTTTCCCAGGATCAGCCCCAGCATTTT.

CDR3 sequence reads: CASYKTVEETQYF. CDR3 nucleotides: TGTGCCAGCTACAAGACAGTAGAAGAGACCCAGTACTTC. This rearrangement joins TRBV18 to TRBJ2-5, with D possibly TRBD1 on 5 matching bases. Germline CDR1 KGHSH, CDR2 LQKENI. This CDR3 is 13 amino acids long. Trimming stripped 7 bases from V and 3 bases from J, with 12 bases between. The full variable domain, its missing parts supplied by reference TRBV18 and TRBJ2-5, is NAGVMQNPRHLVRRRGQEARLRCSPMKGHSHVYWYRQLPEEGLKFMVYLQKENIIDESGMPKERFSAEFPKEGPSILRIQQVVRGDSAAYFCASYKTVEETQYFGPGTRLLVL.

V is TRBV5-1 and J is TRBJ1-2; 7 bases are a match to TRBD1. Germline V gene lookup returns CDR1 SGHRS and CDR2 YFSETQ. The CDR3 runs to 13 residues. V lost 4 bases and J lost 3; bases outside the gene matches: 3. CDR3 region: CASSTGQDYGYTF. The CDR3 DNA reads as TGCGCCAGCAGCACCGGACAGGACTATGGCTACACCTTC.

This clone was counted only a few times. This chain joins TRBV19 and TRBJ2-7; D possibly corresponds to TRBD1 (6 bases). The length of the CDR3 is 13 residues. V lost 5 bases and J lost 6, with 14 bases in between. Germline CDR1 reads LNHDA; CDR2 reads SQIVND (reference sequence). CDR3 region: CASSAGVIGEQYF. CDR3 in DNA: TGTGCCAGTAGTGCAGGGGTGATAGGCGAGCAGTACTTC.

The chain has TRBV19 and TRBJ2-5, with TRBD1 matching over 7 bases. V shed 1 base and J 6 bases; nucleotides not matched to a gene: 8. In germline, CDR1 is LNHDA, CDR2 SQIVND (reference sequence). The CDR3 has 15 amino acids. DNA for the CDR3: TGTGCCAGTAGTATAGGAGACAGGGCTTCTCAGACCCAGTACTTC. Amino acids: CASSIGDRASQTQYF. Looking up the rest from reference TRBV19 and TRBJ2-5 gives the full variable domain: DGGITQSPKYLFRKEGQNVTLSCEQNLNHDAMYWYRQDPGQGLRLIYYSQIVNDFQKGDIAEGYSVSREKKESFPLTVTSAQKNPTAFYLCASSIGDRASQTQYFGPGTRLLVL.

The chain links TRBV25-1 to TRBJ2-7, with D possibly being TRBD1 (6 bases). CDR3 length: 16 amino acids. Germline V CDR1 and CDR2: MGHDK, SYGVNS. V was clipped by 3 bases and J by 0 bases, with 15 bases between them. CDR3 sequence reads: CASSDRRRDNSYEQYF. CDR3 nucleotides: TGTGCCAGCAGTGATCGTCGCCGGGACAACTCCTACGAGCAGTACTTC.

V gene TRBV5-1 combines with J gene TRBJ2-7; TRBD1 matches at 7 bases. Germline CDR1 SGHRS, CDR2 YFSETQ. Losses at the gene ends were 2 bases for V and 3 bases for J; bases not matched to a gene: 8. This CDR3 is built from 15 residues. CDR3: CASSFRAGGSYEQYF. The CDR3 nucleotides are TGCGCCAGCAGCTTTAGGGCAGGGGGAAGCTACGAGCAGTACTTC.

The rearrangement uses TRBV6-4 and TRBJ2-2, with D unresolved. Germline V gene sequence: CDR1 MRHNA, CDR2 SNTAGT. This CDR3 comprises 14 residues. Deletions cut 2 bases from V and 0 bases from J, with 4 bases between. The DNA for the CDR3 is TGTGCCAGCAGTGACATAGCGAACACCGGGGAGCTGTTTTTT. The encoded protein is CASSDIANTGELFF.